These 24 T cell receptor beta chains share one sample of origin, sequenced in a study of Graves' ophthalmopathy and Graves' hyperthyroidism. Transcripts of RNA were the source for amplifying TCR beta CDR3 regions. HTBI primers were employed in first-round RT-PCR, then a second-round multiplex PCR followed. One entry per CDR3 protein results from TCRdb running MiXCR on the multiplex PCR reads. The profile shows roughly 170,000 distinct CDR3 sequences, approximately 40% of them singletons. Input material: peripheral blood. These receptors were taken from a man aged 30 to 45 with Graves' ophthalmopathy.

This chain connects TRBV12-3 or TRBV12-4 to TRBJ2-5; no clear D gene. This CDR3 has 13 amino acids. Trimming removed 3 bases from V and 5 bases from J, with 10 bases in between. DNA for the CDR3: TGTGCCAGCAGTTTTATGGGTTGGGAGACCCAGTACTTC. Translating it yields CASSFMGWETQYF.

This sequence joins TRBV2 and TRBJ2-7; 8 nucleotides agree with TRBD1. The CDR3 is 15 residues long. J was trimmed by 3 bases and V by 6 bases; bases with no gene match: 10. Germline V lookup: CDR1 SNHLY, CDR2 FYNNEI. CDR3 protein: CASRARTGSDYEQYF. CDR3 DNA sequence: TGTGCCAGCAGGGCCCGGACAGGGAGTGACTACGAGCAGTACTTC.

This clonotype was seen many times. In DNA, the CDR3 is TGTGCCAGTAGGCCAGGGCCCTCTAGCTCTGGGGCCAACGTCCTGACTTTC. Protein sequence: CASRPGPSSSGANVLTF. The genes are TRBV19 and TRBJ2-6; tentatively, D is TRBD1 (5 bases). Germline lookup yields CDR1 LNHDA and CDR2 SQIVND (reference sequence). This CDR3 is 17 amino acids long. Trimming cost V 6 bases and J 0 bases, with 15 bases left between them.

The chain carries TRBV6-4 and TRBJ1-1; the D gene is possibly TRBD1 (6 bases). V lost 0 bases to trimming and J lost 0 bases, with 8 bases between them. The CDR3 extends over 15 amino acids. The germline gives CDR1 MRHNA, CDR2 SNTAGT. For the CDR3, the DNA is TGTGCCAGCAGTGACTCATGGGGGCTGAACACTGAAGCTTTCTTT. Protein sequence: CASSDSWGLNTEAFF.

This clonotype was counted at least ten times. This chain links TRBV19 with TRBJ2-7, with TRBD2 matching 8 bases. V was pared by 5 bases and J by 2 bases, with 8 bases of the junction left unmatched. The V gene's germline CDR1 is LNHDA and CDR2 SQIVND (reference sequence). The CDR3 runs 15 residues. The CDR3 spells CASSLPGLGTYEQYF. The CDR3 DNA follows: TGTGCCAGTAGTCTTCCGGGACTAGGAACCTACGAGCAGTACTTC.

At least ten counts were recorded for this clonotype. The chain links TRBV24-1 to TRBJ1-5; D remains unclear. Trimming shortened V by 4 bases and J by 0 bases, and 3 bases separated the two germline ends. Per germline, CDR1 KGHDR and CDR2 SFDVKD. The CDR3 spans 13 residues. The CDR3 sequence is CATSENSNQPQHF. The CDR3 bases are TGTGCCACCAGTGAGAATAGCAATCAGCCCCAGCATTTT.

The chain has TRBV6-2 or TRBV6-3 and TRBJ1-1; D gene ambiguous. V was clipped by 2 bases and J by 2 bases, with 9 bases between them. This CDR3 comprises 14 residues. Germline V CDR1 and CDR2: MNHEY, SVGEGT. CDR3 DNA: TGTGCCAGCAGTTACCTGCAAAGAAACACTGAAGCTTTCTTT. Its translation: CASSYLQRNTEAFF.

This rearrangement joins TRBV12-3 or TRBV12-4 to TRBJ2-5; 10 bases map to TRBD1. The CDR3 is made up of 14 amino acids. Trimming removed 6 bases from V and 5 bases from J; junction bases left unmatched: 6. CDR3 DNA sequence: TGTGCCAGCAGGGACAGGGGGATTTGGGAGACCCAGTACTTC. Its protein is CASRDRGIWETQYF.

This clonotype was observed a few times. The chain has TRBV6-5 and TRBJ1-3; 9 positions agree with TRBD1. The CDR3 covers 17 residues. Germline loops: CDR1 MNHEY, CDR2 SVGAGI. The V gene end was trimmed by 0 bases and the J gene end by 4 bases; junction bases not matched to a gene: 7. CDR3: CASSYSRTGGRGNTIYF. CDR3 bases: TGTGCCAGCAGTTACTCGCGTACAGGGGGCCGCGGAAACACCATATATTTT.

The chain couples TRBV28 to TRBJ1-2; TRBD1 is a possible D gene (5 bases). With 2 bases removed from V and 8 bases from J, the gap between germline ends came to 9 bases. Germline-derived CDR1 and CDR2 are MDHEN and SYDVKM. The CDR3 is 12 amino acids. The CDR3 DNA sequence: TGTGCCAGCAGTTTACAGGGTTGGGGCTACACCTTC. Translation gives CASSLQGWGYTF.

The table lists this clonotype with many counts. The chain carries TRBV24-1 and TRBJ2-2; TRBD2 matches at 8 bases. Germline V gene lookup returns CDR1 KGHDR and CDR2 SFDVKD. Unmatched junction bases numbered 7, after V lost 0 bases and J lost 5 bases. The CDR3 is made up of 17 amino acids. The CDR3 coding sequence is TGTGCCACCAGTGATTTGCAGCATGGCGGGAGGACCGGGGAGCTGTTTTTT. Its translation: CATSDLQHGGRTGELFF.

This clonotype was counted ten times or more. This chain uses TRBV30 with TRBJ1-1, with D uncertain. V lost 2 bases and J lost 7, with 5 bases in between. Germline-derived CDR1 and CDR2 are GTSNPN and SVGIG (reference sequence). The length of the CDR3 is 10 residues. In nucleotides, the CDR3 is TGTGCCTGGAGTCTCAATGAAGCTTTCTTT. Translating gives CAWSLNEAFF.

Many counts were recorded for this clonotype. V gene TRBV20-1 combines with J gene TRBJ2-7; D not resolved. V was clipped by 0 bases and J by 6 bases, with 6 bases between them. This CDR3 is built from 11 residues. Per the germline V gene, CDR1 is DFQATT and CDR2 is SNEGSKA (reference sequence). This chain's CDR3 is CSARDPAEQYF. DNA of the CDR3: TGCAGTGCTAGAGATCCCGCCGAGCAGTACTTC.

This clonotype came up many times. The V gene is TRBV27, the J gene TRBJ1-1; TRBD1 is a possible D gene (5 bases). Per germline, CDR1 MNHEY and CDR2 SMNVEV (reference sequence). V was clipped by 5 bases and J by 2 bases, with 24 bases between them. The CDR3 is made up of 18 amino acids. The CDR3 spells CASSNFLIMGPLNTEAFF. CDR3 nucleotides: TGTGCCAGCAGTAATTTTTTGATAATGGGACCCTTAAACACTGAAGCTTTCTTT.

This clonotype was picked up many times. The chain has TRBV6-4 and TRBJ1-5; tentative D call: TRBD1 (5 bases). Per germline, CDR1 MRHNA and CDR2 SNTAGT. CDR3 length: 17 amino acids. Trimming pared 5 bases from V and 2 bases from J, leaving 19 bases between. The CDR3 sequence: CASSPIRQVGGNQPQHF. The DNA of the CDR3 is TGTGCCAGCAGTCCTATTCGGCAGGTGGGGGGCAATCAGCCCCAGCATTTT.

The V gene is TRBV12-3 or TRBV12-4, the J gene TRBJ1-1; D gene uncertain. This CDR3 contains 15 residues. Between the trimmed V and J ends, which lost 2 bases and 0 bases, there was a span of 10 bases. The CDR3 DNA reads as TGTGCCAGCAGTTTAAAACGGGGAATGAACACTGAAGCTTTCTTT. This translates into CASSLKRGMNTEAFF.

This clonotype came up many times. V gene TRBV3-1 combines with J gene TRBJ2-7; TRBD1 is a possible D gene (5 bases). Germline assignment: CDR1 LGHDT and CDR2 YNNKEL (reference sequence). The CDR3 runs 15 residues. V was clipped by 4 bases and J by 1 base, with 14 bases between them. CDR3 loop: CASSPQGIPSYEQYF. As DNA, the CDR3 is TGTGCCAGCAGCCCCCAGGGAATCCCATCCTACGAGCAGTACTTC.

The chain employs TRBV12-3 or TRBV12-4 and TRBJ1-3; D gene uncertain. This CDR3 has 16 residues. V was shortened by 7 bases and J by 2 bases, with 18 bases between the two germline ends. CDR3 loop: CASKYGTARTGNTIYF. The CDR3 DNA reads as TGTGCCAGCAAATACGGAACAGCAAGAACTGGAAACACCATATATTTT.

This clonotype was counted many times. The CDR3 DNA is TGTGCCAGCACGGGGGACAGCACAGATACGCAGTATTTT. This gives the protein CASTGDSTDTQYF. The rearrangement joins TRBV12-3 or TRBV12-4 to TRBJ2-3, with D possibly TRBD2 on 6 matching bases. CDR3 size: 13 residues. V was cut by 7 bases and J by 0 bases, with 8 bases left in between.

This clonotype has ten or more counts. The rearrangement uses TRBV19 and TRBJ1-2, with no clear D. Trimming stripped 7 bases from V and 2 bases from J, with 11 bases between. The CDR3 is 13 residues long. Germline V CDR1 and CDR2: LNHDA, SQIVND (reference sequence). CDR3 DNA sequence: TGTGCCAGTAAGGGCTCGGGGAACTATGGCTACACCTTC. Translation: CASKGSGNYGYTF.

Many counts were recorded for this clonotype. The chain carries TRBV4-1 and TRBJ2-7; no reliable D call. Germline V lookup: CDR1 MGHRA, CDR2 YSYEKL. With 1 base removed from V and 2 bases from J, the gap between germline ends came to 6 bases. This CDR3 is built from 13 residues. The CDR3 here is CASSQGRPYEQYF. CDR3 nucleotides: TGCGCCAGCAGCCAAGGGCGTCCCTACGAGCAGTACTTC.

At least ten counts were recorded for this clonotype. The J gene is TRBJ1-5, the V gene TRBV28; D uncertain. CDR3 length equals 15 residues. V dropped 4 bases and J dropped 5 bases, with 15 bases sitting between them. Germline values: CDR1 MDHEN, CDR2 SYDVKM. The CDR3 protein is CASSSLGGSDQPQHF. The CDR3 coding sequence is TGTGCCAGCAGTTCCTTAGGCGGATCGGATCAGCCCCAGCATTTT.

This sequence joins TRBV9 and TRBJ1-1; no reliable D call. This CDR3 has 13 residues. The V gene's germline CDR1 is SGDLS and CDR2 YYNGEE. Trimming stripped 2 bases from V and 0 bases from J, with 5 bases between. The CDR3 coding sequence is TGTGCCAGCAGCGTGGGGATGAACACTGAAGCTTTCTTT. This sequence encodes CASSVGMNTEAFF.

This clonotype was observed many times. The rearrangement links TRBV12-3 or TRBV12-4 to TRBJ2-5, with TRBD2 matching over 12 bases. The CDR3 covers 16 residues. V was clipped by 5 bases and J by 4 bases; unmatched bases: 8. Here the CDR3 reads CASSPRLAGVGETQYF. CDR3 coding DNA: TGTGCCAGCAGTCCTAGACTAGCGGGAGTTGGAGAGACCCAGTACTTC.